Each of the 8 T cell receptor beta chains below was sequenced from the same sample in a study of shared clonotypes between healthy human individuals. TCRdb's copy holds only in-frame clones and misses some; the assay was immunoSEQ multiplex PCR. In the table there are roughly 2,300,000 clones, 80% to 95% of which are singletons. The material sequenced was naive CD4+ T cells from PBMCs. Subset denoted: CD45RA+ positively selected. The receptors originated from a man younger than 35 in good health. Some clones in this sample may be carry-over from other donors' samples.

J is TRBJ2-3 and V is TRBV28; 14 positions match TRBD2. The germline gives CDR1 MDHEN, CDR2 SYDVKM. The V and J ends lost 6 bases and 0 bases, in that order; junction bases with no gene match: 5. The CDR3 contains 17 residues. CDR3 loop: CASRGTSGRVSTDTQYF. The CDR3 DNA is TGTGCCAGCAGGGGGACTAGCGGGAGAGTGAGCACAGATACGCAGTATTTT.

V gene TRBV19 combines with J gene TRBJ1-5; a weak D match, TRBD1 (6 bases). The CDR3 totals 15 residues. Trimming removed 6 bases at V and 3 bases at J, with 15 bases between. The germline gives CDR1 LNHDA, CDR2 SQIVND (reference sequence). CDR3 loop: CASRPRTGSNQPQHF. CDR3 sequence (DNA): TGTGCCAGTAGGCCTCGCACAGGGTCCAATCAGCCCCAGCATTTT.

This clone has a single count. The CDR3 region has the DNA TGTGCCAGCAGCGGACAGGGGAATTTGAATCAGCCCCAGCATTTT. Its protein product is CASSGQGNLNQPQHF. The J gene is TRBJ1-5, the V gene TRBV7-2, with TRBD1 matching 9 bases. V lost 5 bases, J lost 4 bases, and 6 bases stayed unmatched. Germline V gives CDR1 SGHTA, CDR2 FQGNSA. CDR3 size: 15 residues. Looking up the rest from reference TRBV7-2 and TRBJ1-5 gives the full variable domain: GAGVSQSPSNKVTEKGKDVELRCDPISGHTALYWYRQSLGQGLEFLIYFQGNSAPDKSGLPSDRFSAERTGGSVSTLTIQRTQQEDSAVYLCASSGQGNLNQPQHFGDGTRLSIL.

Here the CDR3 DNA reads TGTGCCAGCAGCTTGATCGATGACAGGGAGCCCCAGCATTTT. Its translation: CASSLIDDREPQHF. The chain uses TRBV5-5 and TRBJ1-5; 7 bases map to TRBD1. CDR1 SGHKS and CDR2 YYEKEE come from the germline V gene (reference sequence). V was clipped by 1 base and J by 8 bases; unmatched bases: 6. The CDR3 extends over 14 amino acids.

The rearrangement links TRBV11-2 to TRBJ1-1; 7 bases are a match to TRBD1. V lost 4 bases to trimming and J lost 1 base; unmatched junction nucleotides: 15. The CDR3 runs 18 residues. Germline values: CDR1 SGHAT, CDR2 FQNNGV. The chain's CDR3 is CASSSAQGVPQPNTEAFF. As DNA, the CDR3 is TGTGCCAGCAGCTCAGCGCAGGGGGTACCACAACCGAACACTGAAGCTTTCTTT.

The rearrangement uses TRBV4-1 and TRBJ2-4, with TRBD1 matching 7 bases. The V and J ends lost 4 bases and 10 bases, in that order; junction bases with no gene match: 13. Germline CDR1 and CDR2: MGHRA and YSYEKL. This CDR3 contains 15 residues. CDR3 coding DNA: TGCGCCAGCAGCCCCGGACAGGCCGAAATAGGGATTCAGTACTTC. Translated, it gives CASSPGQAEIGIQYF.

The sample holds one count of this clone. V usage is TRBV9 and J usage is TRBJ1-2; TRBD1 is a possible D gene (6 bases). V lost 4 bases and J lost 2, with 18 bases in between. Germline V gene sequence: CDR1 SGDLS, CDR2 YYNGEE. The CDR3 consists of 16 residues. This CDR3 is CASSTPRGVANYGYTF. The CDR3 bases are TGTGCCAGCAGCACCCCAAGGGGGGTGGCGAACTATGGCTACACCTTC.

V is TRBV7-9 and J is TRBJ2-3; perhaps TRBD2 as D (5 bases). V was pared by 5 bases and J by 8 bases, with 14 bases between. This CDR3 is built from 13 residues. From germline, CDR1 is SEHNR and CDR2 FQNEAQ (reference sequence). CDR3 residues: CASSRLEARTQYF. The CDR3 DNA is TGTGCCAGCAGCCGGTTGGAGGCACGTACGCAGTATTTT.